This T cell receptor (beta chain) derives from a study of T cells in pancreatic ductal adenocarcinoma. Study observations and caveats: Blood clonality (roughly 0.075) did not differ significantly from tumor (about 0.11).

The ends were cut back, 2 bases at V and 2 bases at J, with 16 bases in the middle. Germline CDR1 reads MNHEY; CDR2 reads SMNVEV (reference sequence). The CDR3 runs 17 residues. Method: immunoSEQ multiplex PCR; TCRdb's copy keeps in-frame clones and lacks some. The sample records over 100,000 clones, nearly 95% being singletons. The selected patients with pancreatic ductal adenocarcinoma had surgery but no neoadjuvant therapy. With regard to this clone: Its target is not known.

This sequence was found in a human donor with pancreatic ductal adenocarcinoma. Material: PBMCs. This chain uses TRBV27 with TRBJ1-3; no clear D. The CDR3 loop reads CASSLTLPVFTGNTIYF. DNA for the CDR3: TGTGCCAGCAGTTTAACGCTGCCGGTCTTTACTGGAAACACCATATATTTT.